This T cell receptor beta chain was retrieved from a study of T cells in Graves' hyperthyroidism and ophthalmopathy. The source material, RNA transcripts, was used to amplify TCR beta CDR3 regions. First-round RT-PCR with HTBI primers amplified the TCR CDR3 region. TCRdb redid the calling of the multiplex PCR reads with MiXCR, one entry per CDR3 protein. The sample gives about 210,000 distinct CDR3 sequences, roughly 17% of which show up once; roughly 53% is in the top ten. Exclusion criteria comprised uncontrolled infection, other autoimmune disease, pregnancy or lactation. In making diagnoses, clinical symptoms, serum thyroxine and TRAb, thyroid ultrasound and orbital computed tomography were all used. For this clonotype: This may stem from a read error, because a much larger clone lies one nucleotide away.

The V gene's germline CDR1 is SGHDT and CDR2 YYEEEE. There are 19 residues in the CDR3. The TCR comes from a man aged 50-60 years with Graves' hyperthyroidism. The sequencing sample was made of blood. The chain carries TRBV5-6 and TRBJ1-5; D may be TRBD1 (6 bases). The CDR3 DNA reads TGTGCCAGCAGCTTGGGACGCAGGCTGGGGCCGGGGGGCAATCAGCCCCATCATTTT. Its translation is CASSLGRRLGPGGNQPHHF.